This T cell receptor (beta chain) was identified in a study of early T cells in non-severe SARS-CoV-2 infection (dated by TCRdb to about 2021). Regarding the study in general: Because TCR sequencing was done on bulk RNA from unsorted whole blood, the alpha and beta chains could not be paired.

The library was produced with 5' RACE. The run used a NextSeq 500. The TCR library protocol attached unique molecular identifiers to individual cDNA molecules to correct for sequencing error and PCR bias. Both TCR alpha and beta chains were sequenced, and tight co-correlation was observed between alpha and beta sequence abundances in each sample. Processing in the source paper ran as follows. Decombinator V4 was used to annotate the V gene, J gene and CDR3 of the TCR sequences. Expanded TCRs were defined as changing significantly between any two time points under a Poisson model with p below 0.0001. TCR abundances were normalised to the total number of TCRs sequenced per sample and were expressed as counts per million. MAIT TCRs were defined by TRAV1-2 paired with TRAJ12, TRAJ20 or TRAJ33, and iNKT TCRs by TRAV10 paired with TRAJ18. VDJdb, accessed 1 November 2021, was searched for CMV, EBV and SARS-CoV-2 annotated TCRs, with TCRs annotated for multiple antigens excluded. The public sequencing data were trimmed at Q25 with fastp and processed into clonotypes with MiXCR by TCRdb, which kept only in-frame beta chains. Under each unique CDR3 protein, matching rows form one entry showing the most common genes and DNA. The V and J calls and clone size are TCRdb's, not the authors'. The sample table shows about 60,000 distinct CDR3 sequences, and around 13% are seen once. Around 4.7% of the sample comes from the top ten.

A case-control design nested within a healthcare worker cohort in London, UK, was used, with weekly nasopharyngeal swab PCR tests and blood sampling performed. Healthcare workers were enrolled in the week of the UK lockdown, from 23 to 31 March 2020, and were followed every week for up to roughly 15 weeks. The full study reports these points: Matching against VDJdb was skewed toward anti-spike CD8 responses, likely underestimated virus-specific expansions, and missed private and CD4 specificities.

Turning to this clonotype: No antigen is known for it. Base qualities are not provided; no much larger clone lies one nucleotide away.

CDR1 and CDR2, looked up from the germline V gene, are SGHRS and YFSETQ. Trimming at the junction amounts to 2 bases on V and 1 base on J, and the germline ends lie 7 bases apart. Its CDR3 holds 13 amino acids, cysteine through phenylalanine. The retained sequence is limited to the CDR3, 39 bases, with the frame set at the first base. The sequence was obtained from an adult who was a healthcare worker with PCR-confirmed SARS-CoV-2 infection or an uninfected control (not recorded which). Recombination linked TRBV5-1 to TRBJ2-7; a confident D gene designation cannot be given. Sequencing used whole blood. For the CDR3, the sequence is CASSFQESYEQYF. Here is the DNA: TGCGCCAGCAGCTTCCAAGAATCCTACGAGCAGTACTTC.